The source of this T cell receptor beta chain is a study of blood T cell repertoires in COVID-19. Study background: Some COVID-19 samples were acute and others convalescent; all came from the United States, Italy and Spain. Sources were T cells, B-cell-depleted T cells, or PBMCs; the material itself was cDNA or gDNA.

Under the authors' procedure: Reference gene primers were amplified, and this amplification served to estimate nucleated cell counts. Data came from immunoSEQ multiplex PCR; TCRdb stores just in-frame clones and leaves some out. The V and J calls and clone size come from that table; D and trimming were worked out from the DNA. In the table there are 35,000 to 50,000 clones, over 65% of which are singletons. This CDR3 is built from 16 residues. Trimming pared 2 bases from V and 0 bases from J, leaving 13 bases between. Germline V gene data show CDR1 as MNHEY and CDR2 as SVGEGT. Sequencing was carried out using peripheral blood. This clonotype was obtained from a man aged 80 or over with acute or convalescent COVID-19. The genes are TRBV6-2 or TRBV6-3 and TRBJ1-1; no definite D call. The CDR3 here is CASSYGRIFLNTEAFF. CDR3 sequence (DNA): TGTGCCAGCAGTTACGGCCGAATTTTCTTGAACACTGAAGCTTTCTTT.